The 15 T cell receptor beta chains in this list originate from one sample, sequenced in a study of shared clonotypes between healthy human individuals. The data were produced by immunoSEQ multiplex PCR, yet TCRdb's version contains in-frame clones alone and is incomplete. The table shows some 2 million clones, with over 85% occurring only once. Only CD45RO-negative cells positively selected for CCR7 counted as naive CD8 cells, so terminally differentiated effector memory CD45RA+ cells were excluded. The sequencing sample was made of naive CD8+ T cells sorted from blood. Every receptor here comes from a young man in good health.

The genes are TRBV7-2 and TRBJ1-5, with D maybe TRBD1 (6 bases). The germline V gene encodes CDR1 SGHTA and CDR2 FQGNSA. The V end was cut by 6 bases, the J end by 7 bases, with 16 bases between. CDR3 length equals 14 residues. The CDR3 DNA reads TGTGCCAGCAGAAAAACAGGGTTGAGGCAGCCCCAGCATTTT. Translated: CASRKTGLRQPQHF.

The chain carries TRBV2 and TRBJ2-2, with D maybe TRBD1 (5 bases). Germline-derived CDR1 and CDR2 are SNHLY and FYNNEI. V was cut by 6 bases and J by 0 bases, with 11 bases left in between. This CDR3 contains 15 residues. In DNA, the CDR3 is TGTGCCAGCAGGGATAGGGGCGCGAACACCGGGGAGCTGTTTTTT. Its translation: CASRDRGANTGELFF.

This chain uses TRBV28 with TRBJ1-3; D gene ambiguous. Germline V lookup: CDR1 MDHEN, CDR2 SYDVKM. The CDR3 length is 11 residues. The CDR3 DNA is TGTGGGTTTCACTCTGGAAACACCATATATTTT. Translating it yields CGFHSGNTIYF.

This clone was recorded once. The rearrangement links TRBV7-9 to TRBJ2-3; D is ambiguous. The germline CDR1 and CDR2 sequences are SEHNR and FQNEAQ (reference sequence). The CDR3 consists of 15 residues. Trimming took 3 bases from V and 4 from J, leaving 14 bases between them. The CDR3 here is CASSFSSLAADTQYF. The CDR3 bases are TGTGCCAGCAGCTTTAGCTCCTTGGCGGCAGATACGCAGTATTTT. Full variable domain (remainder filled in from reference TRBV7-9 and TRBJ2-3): DTGVSQNPRHKITKRGQNVTFRCDPISEHNRLYWYRQTLGQGPEFLTYFQNEAQLEKSRLLSDRFSAERPKGSFSTLEIQRTEQGDSAMYLCASSFSSLAADTQYFGPGTRLTVL.

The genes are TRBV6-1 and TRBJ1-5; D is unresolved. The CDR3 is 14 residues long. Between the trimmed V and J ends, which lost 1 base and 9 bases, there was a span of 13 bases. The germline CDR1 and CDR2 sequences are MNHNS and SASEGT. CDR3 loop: CASSEVTLDWPQHF. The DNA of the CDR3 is TGTGCCAGCAGTGAAGTCACTTTAGATTGGCCCCAGCATTTT.

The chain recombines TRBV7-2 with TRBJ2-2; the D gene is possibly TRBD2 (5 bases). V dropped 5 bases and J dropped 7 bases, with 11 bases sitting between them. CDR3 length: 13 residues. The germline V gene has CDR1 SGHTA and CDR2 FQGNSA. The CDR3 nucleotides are TGTGCCAGCAGCCCAGCGGCTGTCGGGGAGCTGTTTTTT. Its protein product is CASSPAAVGELFF. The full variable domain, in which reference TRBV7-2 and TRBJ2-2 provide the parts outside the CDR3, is GAGVSQSPSNKVTEKGKDVELRCDPISGHTALYWYRQSLGQGLEFLIYFQGNSAPDKSGLPSDRFSAERTGGSVSTLTIQRTQQEDSAVYLCASSPAAVGELFFGEGSRLTVL.

In nucleotides, the CDR3 is TGTGCCAGCACCGCTAATGAAAAACTGTTTTTT. Encoded protein: CASTANEKLFF. The chain employs TRBV7-9 and TRBJ1-4; no firm D call. The germline V gene has CDR1 SEHNR and CDR2 FQNEAQ (reference sequence). The CDR3 is 11 amino acids. V was clipped by 7 bases and J by 3 bases, with 3 bases between them.

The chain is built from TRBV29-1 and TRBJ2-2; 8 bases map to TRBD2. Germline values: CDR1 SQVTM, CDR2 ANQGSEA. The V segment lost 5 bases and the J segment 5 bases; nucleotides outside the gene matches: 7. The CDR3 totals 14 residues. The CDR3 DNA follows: TGCAGCGTTACAAGCGGGAGTGGGACCGGGGAGCTGTTTTTT. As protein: CSVTSGSGTGELFF.

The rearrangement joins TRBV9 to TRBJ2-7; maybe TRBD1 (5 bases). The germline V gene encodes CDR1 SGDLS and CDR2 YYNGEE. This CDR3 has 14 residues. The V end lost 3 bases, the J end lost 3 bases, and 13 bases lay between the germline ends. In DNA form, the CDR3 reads TGTGCCAGCAGCGCCGGACACCCCCTCTACGAGCAGTACTTC. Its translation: CASSAGHPLYEQYF. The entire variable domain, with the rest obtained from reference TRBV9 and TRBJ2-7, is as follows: DSGVTQTPKHLITATGQRVTLRCSPRSGDLSVYWYQQSLDQGLQFLIQYYNGEERAKGNILERFSAQQFPDLHSELNLSSLELGDSALYFCASSAGHPLYEQYFGPGTRLTVT.

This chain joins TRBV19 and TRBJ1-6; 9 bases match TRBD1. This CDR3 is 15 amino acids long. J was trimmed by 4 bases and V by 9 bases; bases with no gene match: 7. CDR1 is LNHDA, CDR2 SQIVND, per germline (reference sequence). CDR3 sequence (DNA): TGTGCCAGCGCGGACAGGGGTGAATATAATTCACCCCTCCACTTT. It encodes CASADRGEYNSPLHF.

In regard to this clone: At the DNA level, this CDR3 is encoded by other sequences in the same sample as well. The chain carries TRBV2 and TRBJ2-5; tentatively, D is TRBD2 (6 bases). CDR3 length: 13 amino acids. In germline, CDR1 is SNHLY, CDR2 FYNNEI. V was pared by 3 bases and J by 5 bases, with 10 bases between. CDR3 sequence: CASSDAGRETQYF. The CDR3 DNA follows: TGTGCCAGCAGTGACGCAGGGAGGGAGACCCAGTACTTC.

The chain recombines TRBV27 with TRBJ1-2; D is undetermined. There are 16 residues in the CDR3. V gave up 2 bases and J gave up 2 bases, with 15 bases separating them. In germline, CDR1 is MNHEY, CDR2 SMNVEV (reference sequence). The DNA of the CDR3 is TGTGCCAGCAGTTTAATGGTCACGGGGAAGAACTATGGCTACACCTTC. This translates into CASSLMVTGKNYGYTF.

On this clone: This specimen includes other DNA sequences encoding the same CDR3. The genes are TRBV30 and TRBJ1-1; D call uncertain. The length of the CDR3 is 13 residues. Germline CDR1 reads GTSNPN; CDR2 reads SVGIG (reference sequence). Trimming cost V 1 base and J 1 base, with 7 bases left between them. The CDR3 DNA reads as TGTGCCTGGAGTGCGGAGGGGAACACTGAAGCTTTCTTT. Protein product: CAWSAEGNTEAFF.

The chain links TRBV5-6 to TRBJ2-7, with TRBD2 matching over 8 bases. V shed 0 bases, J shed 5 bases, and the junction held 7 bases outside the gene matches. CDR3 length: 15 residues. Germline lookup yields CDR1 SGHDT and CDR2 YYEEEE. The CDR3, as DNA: TGTGCCAGCAGCTTGGGGACTAGCCCAATCGACGAGCAGTACTTC. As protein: CASSLGTSPIDEQYF.

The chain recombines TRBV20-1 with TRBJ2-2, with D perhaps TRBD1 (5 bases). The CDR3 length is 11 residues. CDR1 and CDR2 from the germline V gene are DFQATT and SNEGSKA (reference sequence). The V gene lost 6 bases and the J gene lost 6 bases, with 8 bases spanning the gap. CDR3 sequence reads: CSAIRAGELFF. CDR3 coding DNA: TGCAGTGCGATCAGGGCCGGGGAGCTGTTTTTT.